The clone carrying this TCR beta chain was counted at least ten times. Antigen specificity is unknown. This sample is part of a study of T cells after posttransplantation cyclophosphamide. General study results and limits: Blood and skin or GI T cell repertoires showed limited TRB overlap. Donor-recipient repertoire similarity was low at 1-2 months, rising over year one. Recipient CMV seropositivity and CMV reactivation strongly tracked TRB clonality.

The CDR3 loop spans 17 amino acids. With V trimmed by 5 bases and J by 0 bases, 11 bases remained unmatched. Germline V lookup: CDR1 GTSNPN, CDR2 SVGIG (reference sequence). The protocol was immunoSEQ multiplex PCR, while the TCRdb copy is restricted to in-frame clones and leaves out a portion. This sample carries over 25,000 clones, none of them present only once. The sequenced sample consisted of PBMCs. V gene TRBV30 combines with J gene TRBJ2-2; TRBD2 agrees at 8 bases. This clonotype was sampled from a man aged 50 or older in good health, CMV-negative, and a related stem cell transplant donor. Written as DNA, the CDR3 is TGTGCCTGGGCACCATATCGGGGGGGCCCGAACACCGGGGAGCTGTTTTTT. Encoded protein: CAWAPYRGGPNTGELFF.